This TCR beta chain was found in a study of T cell responses to AZD1222 COVID-19 vaccine. The study's findings and limits: Most donors were white British, females outnumbered males, and clonal diversity was possibly underestimated. Distributed over spike, vaccine-associated CD4 TCRs predominated at 160-218 and 743-854.

The data were produced by immunoSEQ multiplex PCR, yet TCRdb's version contains in-frame clones alone and is incomplete. This sample has some 120,000 clones, with just over 85% found just once. About this clone: What it recognizes is unknown.

The clonotype comes from an adult in good health. This sample comprised peripheral blood, obtained on day 0 of AZD1222 vaccination.

CDR3 loop: CASSQESSYNSPLHF. The CDR3 coding sequence is TGTGCCAGCAGCCAAGAGAGCTCCTATAATTCACCCCTCCACTTT. The chain recombines TRBV3-1 (or the pseudogene TRBV3-2) with TRBJ1-6; unclear D gene. The CDR3 totals 15 residues. Germline CDR1 is LGHDT and CDR2 is YNNKEL (reference sequence). V shed 0 bases and J shed 0 bases, with 3 bases lying between them.